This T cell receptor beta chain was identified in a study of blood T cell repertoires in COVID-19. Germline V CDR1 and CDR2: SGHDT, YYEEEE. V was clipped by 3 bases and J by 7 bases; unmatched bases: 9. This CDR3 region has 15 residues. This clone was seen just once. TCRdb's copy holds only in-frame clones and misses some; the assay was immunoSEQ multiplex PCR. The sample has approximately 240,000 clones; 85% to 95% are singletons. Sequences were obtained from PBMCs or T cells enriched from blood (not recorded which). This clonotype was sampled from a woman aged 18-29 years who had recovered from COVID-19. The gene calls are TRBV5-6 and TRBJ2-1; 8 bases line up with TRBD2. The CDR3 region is CASSSAGGGYNEQFF. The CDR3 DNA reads TGTGCCAGCAGCTCTGCAGGCGGGGGGTATAATGAGCAGTTCTTC.